This TCR beta chain derives from a study of healthy donors' naive CD4 and CD8 T cells. Whole-study findings and limits: Negatively charged CDR3s marked CD8+ lineage; positively charged CDR3s marked CD4+ lineage. Most V and J genes were reportedly biased between naive CD4+ and CD8+ cells. Homeostatic proliferation of naive T cells was not examined as a bias source.

Of note for this clonotype: As yet, its antigen is unknown.

Germline loops: CDR1 LNHNV, CDR2 YYDKDF (reference sequence). The CDR3 totals 13 residues. V lost 6 bases and J lost 4, with 10 bases in between. A linear amplification protocol produced the TCR libraries from 450 to 500 ng of total RNA. Original handling: Tens of thousands of TCR alpha transcripts were sequenced from about five healthy donors. Using its own MiXCR run on the reads, TCRdb lists one record per CDR3 protein. TCRdb's processing, not the study's, gives the V and J calls here. The table records 200,000 or so distinct CDR3 sequences, 65% to 75% of them present only once. V gene TRBV15 combines with J gene TRBJ2-1, with D possibly being TRBD1 (6 bases). The receptor was isolated from a pool of human donors in good health; the sample pools cells from several healthy donors. The sample taken for sequencing was naive CD4+ and CD8+ T cells sorted from blood, pooled from several donors. CDR3 in DNA: TGTGCCACCAGGGCAGGGGTATACAATGAGCAGTTCTTC. Translating it yields CATRAGVYNEQFF.